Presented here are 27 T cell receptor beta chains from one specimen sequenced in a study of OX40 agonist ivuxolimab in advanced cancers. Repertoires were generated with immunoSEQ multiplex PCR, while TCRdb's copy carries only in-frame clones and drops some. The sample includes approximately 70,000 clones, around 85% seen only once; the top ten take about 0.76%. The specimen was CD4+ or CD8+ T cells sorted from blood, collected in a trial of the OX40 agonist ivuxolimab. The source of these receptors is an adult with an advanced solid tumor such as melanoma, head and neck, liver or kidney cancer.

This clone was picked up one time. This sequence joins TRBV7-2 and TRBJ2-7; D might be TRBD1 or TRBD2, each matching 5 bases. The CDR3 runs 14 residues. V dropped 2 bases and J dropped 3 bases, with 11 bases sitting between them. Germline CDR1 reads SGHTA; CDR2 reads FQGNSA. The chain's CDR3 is CASSLTEGRYEQYF. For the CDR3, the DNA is TGTGCCAGCAGCTTAACTGAGGGGCGCTACGAGCAGTACTTC.

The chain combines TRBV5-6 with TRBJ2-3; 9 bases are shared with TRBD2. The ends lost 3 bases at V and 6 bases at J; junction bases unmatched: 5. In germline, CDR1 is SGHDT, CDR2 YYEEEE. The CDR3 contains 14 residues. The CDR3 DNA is TGTGCCAGCAGCTCGGCTAGCGGGATGGATACGCAGTATTTT. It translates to CASSSASGMDTQYF.

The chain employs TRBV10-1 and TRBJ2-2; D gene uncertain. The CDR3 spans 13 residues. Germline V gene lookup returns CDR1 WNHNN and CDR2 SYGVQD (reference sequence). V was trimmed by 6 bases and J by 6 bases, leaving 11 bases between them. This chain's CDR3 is CASRQNVAGELFF. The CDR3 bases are TGCGCCAGCAGACAGAACGTGGCCGGGGAGCTGTTTTTT.

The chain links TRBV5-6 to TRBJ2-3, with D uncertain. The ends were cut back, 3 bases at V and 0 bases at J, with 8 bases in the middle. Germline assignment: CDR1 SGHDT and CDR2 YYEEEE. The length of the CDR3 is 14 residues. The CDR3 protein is CASSSQTSTDTQYF. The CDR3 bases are TGTGCCAGCAGCTCCCAGACTAGCACAGATACGCAGTATTTT.

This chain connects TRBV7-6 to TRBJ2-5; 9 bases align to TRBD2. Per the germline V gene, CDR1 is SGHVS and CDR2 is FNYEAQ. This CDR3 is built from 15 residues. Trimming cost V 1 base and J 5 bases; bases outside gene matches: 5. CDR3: CASSLGSGGPETQYF. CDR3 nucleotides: TGTGCCAGCAGCTTAGGGAGCGGGGGGCCGGAGACCCAGTACTTC.

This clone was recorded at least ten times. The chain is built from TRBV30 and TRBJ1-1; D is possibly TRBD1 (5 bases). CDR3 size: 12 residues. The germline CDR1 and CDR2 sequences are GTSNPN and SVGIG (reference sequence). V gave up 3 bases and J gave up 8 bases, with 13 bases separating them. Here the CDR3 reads CAWRVSGPEAFF. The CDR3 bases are TGTGCCTGGAGGGTCTCGGGACCCGAAGCTTTCTTT. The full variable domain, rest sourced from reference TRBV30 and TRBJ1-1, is SQTIHQWPATLVQPVGSPLSLECTVEGTSNPNLYWYRQAAGRGLQLLFYSVGIGQISSEVPQNLSASRPQDRQFILSSKKLLLSDSGFYLCAWRVSGPEAFFGQGTRLTVV.

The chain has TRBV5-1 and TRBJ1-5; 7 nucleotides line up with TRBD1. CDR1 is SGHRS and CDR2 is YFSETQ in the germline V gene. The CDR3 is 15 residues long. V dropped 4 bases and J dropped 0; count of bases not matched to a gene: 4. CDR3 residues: CASSPGDSSNQPQHF. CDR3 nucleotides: TGCGCCAGCAGCCCCGGGGACAGTAGCAATCAGCCCCAGCATTTT. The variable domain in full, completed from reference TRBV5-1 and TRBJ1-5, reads KAGVTQTPRYLIKTRGQQVTLSCSPISGHRSVSWYQQTPGQGLQFLFEYFSETQRNKGNFPGRFSGRQFSNSRSEMNVSTLELGDSALYLCASSPGDSSNQPQHFGDGTRLSIL.

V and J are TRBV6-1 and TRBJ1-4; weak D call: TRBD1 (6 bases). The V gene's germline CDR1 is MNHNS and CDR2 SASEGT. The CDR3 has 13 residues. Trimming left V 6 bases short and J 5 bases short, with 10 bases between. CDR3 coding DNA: TGTGCCAGCAGCGGACAGCAGAATGAAAAACTGTTTTTT. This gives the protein CASSGQQNEKLFF.

The CDR3, as DNA: TGCGCCAGCAGCCGGGGGAGGACGGAGGGAGAGACCCAGTACTTC. Protein product: CASSRGRTEGETQYF. The gene calls are TRBV4-1 and TRBJ2-5; a weak D match, TRBD2 (6 bases). V lost 4 bases and J lost 4, with 16 bases in between. This CDR3 is built from 15 residues. The germline CDR1 and CDR2 sequences are MGHRA and YSYEKL.

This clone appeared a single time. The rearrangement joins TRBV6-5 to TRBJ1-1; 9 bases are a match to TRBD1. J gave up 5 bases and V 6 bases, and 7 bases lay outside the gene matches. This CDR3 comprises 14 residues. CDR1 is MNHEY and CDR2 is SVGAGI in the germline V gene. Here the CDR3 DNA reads TGTGCCAGCAGACCGGGGACAGGGAGGACTGAAGCTTTCTTT. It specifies CASRPGTGRTEAFF.

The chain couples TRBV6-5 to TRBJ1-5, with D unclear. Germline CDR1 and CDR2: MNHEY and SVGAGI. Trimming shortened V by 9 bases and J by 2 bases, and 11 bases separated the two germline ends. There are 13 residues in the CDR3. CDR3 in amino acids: CARITKGNQPQHF. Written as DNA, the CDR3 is TGTGCCAGGATTACTAAGGGCAATCAGCCCCAGCATTTT.

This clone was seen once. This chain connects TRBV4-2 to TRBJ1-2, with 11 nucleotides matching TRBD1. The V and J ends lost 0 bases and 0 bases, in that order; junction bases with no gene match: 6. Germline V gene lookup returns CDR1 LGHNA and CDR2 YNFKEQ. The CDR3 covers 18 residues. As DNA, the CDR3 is TGTGCCAGCAGCCAAGATGTTAGGACAGGGGGCACTAACTATGGCTACACCTTC. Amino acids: CASSQDVRTGGTNYGYTF.

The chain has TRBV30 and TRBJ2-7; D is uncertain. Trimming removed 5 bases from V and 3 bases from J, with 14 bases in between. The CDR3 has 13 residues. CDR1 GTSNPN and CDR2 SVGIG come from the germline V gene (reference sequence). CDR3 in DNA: TGTGCCTGGCAGCTCGGTCCCTACTACGAGCAGTACTTC. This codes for CAWQLGPYYEQYF.

The CDR3 DNA sequence: TGTGCCAGCAGCTTAGCCGGGGGGCGGACTGAAGCTTTCTTT. Translation: CASSLAGGRTEAFF. The chain links TRBV7-8 to TRBJ1-1, with a weak D call TRBD1 (6 bases). The CDR3 length is 14 residues. V was pared by 0 bases and J by 5 bases, with 10 bases between. The germline gives CDR1 SGHVS, CDR2 FQNEAQ.

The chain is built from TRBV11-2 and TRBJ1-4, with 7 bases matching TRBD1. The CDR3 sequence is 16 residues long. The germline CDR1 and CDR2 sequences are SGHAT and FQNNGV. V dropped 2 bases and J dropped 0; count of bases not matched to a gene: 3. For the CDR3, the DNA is TGTGCCAGCAGCTTAACAGGGGCAACAACTAATGAAAAACTGTTTTTT. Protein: CASSLTGATTNEKLFF.

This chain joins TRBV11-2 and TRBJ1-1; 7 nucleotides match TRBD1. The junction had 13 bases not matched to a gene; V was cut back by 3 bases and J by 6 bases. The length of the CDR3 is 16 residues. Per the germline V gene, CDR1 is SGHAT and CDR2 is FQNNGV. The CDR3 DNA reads TGTGCCAGCAGCTTGAGACAGGGCAGGTTTCAGGCTGAAGCTTTCTTT. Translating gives CASSLRQGRFQAEAFF.

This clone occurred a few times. CDR3 coding DNA: TGTGCCAGCAGCTTAGCGGGGGGCAATGAGCAGTTCTTC. Translation gives CASSLAGGNEQFF. The chain employs TRBV7-7 and TRBJ2-1; tentative D call: TRBD2 (6 bases). This CDR3 is built from 13 residues. The germline gives CDR1 SSHAT, CDR2 FNYEAQ (reference sequence). Trimming took off 0 bases at V and 6 bases at J, with 6 bases between the two ends. The variable domain in full, with the rest retrieved from reference TRBV7-7 and TRBJ2-1, is GAGVSQSPRYKVTKRGQDVTLRCDPISSHATLYWYQQALGQGPEFLTYFNYEAQPDKSGLPSDRFSAERPEGSISTLTIQRTEQRDSAMYRCASSLAGGNEQFFGPGTRLTVL.

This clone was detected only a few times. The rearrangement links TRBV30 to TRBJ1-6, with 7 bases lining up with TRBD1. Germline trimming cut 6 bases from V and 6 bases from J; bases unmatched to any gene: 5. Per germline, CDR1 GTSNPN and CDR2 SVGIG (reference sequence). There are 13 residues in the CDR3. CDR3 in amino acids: CACTGQPNSPLHF. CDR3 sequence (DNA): TGTGCCTGCACGGGACAGCCTAATTCACCCCTCCACTTT. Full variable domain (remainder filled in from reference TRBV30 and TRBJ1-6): SQTIHQWPATLVQPVGSPLSLECTVEGTSNPNLYWYRQAAGRGLQLLFYSVGIGQISSEVPQNLSASRPQDRQFILSSKKLLLSDSGFYLCACTGQPNSPLHFGNGTRLTVT.

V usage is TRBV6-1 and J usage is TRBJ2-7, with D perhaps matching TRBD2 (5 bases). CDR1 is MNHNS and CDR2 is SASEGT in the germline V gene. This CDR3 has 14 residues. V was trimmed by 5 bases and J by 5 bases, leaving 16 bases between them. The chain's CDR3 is CASSPRAIRDEQYF. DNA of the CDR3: TGTGCCAGCAGTCCGCGGGCCATCCGGGACGAGCAGTACTTC.

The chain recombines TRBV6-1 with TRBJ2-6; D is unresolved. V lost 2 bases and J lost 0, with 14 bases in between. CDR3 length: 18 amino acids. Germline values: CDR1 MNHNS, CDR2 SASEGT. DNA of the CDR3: TGTGCCAGCAGTGAAAGGGTCGCCGCAAGCTCTGGGGCCAACGTCCTGACTTTC. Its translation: CASSERVAASSGANVLTF.

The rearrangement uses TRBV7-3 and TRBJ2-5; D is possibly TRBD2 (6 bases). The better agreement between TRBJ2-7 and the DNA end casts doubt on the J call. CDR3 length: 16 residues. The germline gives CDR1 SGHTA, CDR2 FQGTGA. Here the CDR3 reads CASSLTDYPSSYEQYF. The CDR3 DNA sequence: TGTGCCAGCAGCTTAACGGACTACCCGAGCTCCTACGAGCAGTACTTC.

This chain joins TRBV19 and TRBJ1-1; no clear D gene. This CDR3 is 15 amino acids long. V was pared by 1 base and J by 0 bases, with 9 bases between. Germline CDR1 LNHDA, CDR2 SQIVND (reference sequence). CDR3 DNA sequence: TGTGCCAGTAGTATAGGTCTCGGGGTGAACACTGAAGCTTTCTTT. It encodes CASSIGLGVNTEAFF.

As DNA, the CDR3 is TGTGCCAGCAGCTTACAGGGGGTCACAGATACGCAGTATTTT. Residues: CASSLQGVTDTQYF. The V and J genes are TRBV11-2 and TRBJ2-3; 7 bases fit TRBD1. Germline-derived CDR1 and CDR2 are SGHAT and FQNNGV. V lost 2 bases and J lost 2; bases outside the gene matches: 1. The CDR3 covers 14 residues.

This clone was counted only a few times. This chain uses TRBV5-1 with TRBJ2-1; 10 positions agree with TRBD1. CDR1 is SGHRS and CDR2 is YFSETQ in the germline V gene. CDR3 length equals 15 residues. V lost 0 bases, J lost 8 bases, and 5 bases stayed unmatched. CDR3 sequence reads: CASSLGQGAGDEQFF. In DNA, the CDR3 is TGCGCCAGCAGCTTGGGACAGGGGGCTGGGGATGAGCAGTTCTTC.

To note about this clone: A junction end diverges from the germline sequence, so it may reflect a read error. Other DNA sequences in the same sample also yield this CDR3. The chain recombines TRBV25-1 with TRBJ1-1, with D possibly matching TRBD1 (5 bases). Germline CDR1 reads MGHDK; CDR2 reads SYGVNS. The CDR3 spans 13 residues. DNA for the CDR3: TGTGCCAGCACCTTTCGGTCGGACACTGAGGCTTTCTTT. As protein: CASTFRSDTEAFF.

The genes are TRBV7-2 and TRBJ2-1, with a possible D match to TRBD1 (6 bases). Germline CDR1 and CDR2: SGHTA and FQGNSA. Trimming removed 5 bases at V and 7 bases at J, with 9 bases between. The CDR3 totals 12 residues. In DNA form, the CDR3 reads TGTGCCAGCAGCCCACAGGGAAATGAGCAGTTCTTC. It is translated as CASSPQGNEQFF.

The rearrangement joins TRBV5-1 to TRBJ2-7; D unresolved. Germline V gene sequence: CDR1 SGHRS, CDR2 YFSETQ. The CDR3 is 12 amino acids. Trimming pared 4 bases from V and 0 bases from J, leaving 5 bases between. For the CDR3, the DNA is TGCGCCAGCAGCCAGGACTCCTACGAGCAGTACTTC. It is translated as CASSQDSYEQYF. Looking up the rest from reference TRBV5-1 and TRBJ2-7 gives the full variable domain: KAGVTQTPRYLIKTRGQQVTLSCSPISGHRSVSWYQQTPGQGLQFLFEYFSETQRNKGNFPGRFSGRQFSNSRSEMNVSTLELGDSALYLCASSQDSYEQYFGPGTRLTVT.